A selection of T cell receptor beta chains follows, all from one sample in a study of blood T cell repertoires in COVID-19. Libraries were prepared by immunoSEQ multiplex PCR; TCRdb keeps only in-frame clonotypes and omits some of them. The data contain 25,000 to 35,000 clones, 65% to 90% of them seen just once; the ten biggest clones take up about 1.7%. Sequences were obtained from peripheral blood. The receptors were gathered from a man older than 75 with active or convalescent COVID-19. The CDR3 runs from the conserved cysteine through the conserved F or W. A D gene is named only where the DNA matches it firmly. Expanded clones get a size class; other rows say once, few or many, or leave the size out.

clone_size	j_call	d_call	v_call	cdr3_aa	cdr3_nt
few	TRBJ1-3	.	TRBV9	CASSEGVSGNTIYF	TGTGCCAGCAGCGAAGGGGTCTCTGGAAACACCATATATTTT
.	TRBJ1-2	TRBD1	TRBV3-1/TRBV3-2	CASSQGGAGGNYGYTF	TGTGCCAGCAGCCAAGGCGGGGCAGGGGGCAACTATGGCTACACCTTC
.	TRBJ2-3	TRBD2	TRBV19	CASRSLAGPTSSTDTQYF	TGTGCCAGTAGGTCCCTAGCGGGCCCAACGAGTAGCACAGATACGCAGTATTTT
.	TRBJ2-2	.	TRBV19	CASRLGGGNTGELFF	TGTGCCAGCCGCCTGGGAGGTGGGAACACCGGGGAGCTGTTTTTT
.	TRBJ2-5	.	TRBV28	CASSLMSRQETQYF	TGTGCCAGCAGTTTAATGTCGCGGCAAGAGACCCAGTACTTC
.	TRBJ2-6	.	TRBV2	CASIVSGANVLTF	TGTGCCAGCATCGTCTCTGGGGCCAACGTCCTGACTTTC
once	TRBJ1-1	.	TRBV6-5	CASSTFTGQTEAFF	TGTGCCAGCAGCACTTTTACAGGGCAGACTGAAGCTTTCTTT
few	TRBJ2-7	TRBD2	TRBV6-1	CASSEVGGRYEQYF	TGTGCCAGCAGTGAAGTGGGCGGGAGGTACGAGCAGTACTTC
.	TRBJ2-2	TRBD2	TRBV5-4	CASSHSGGLNTGELFF	TGTGCCAGCAGCCACAGCGGGGGATTGAACACCGGGGAGCTGTTTTTT
.	TRBJ2-3	.	TRBV7-8	CASSRTNTDTQYF	TGTGCCAGCAGCCGGACAAATACAGATACGCAGTATTTT
.	TRBJ1-4	TRBD1	TRBV24-1	CVTSGGTGLNEKLFF	TGTGTCACCAGTGGCGGGACAGGCCTTAATGAAAAACTGTTTTTT
.	TRBJ1-2	TRBD1	TRBV3-1/TRBV3-2	CASSLGQGAGYTF	TGTGCCAGCAGCCTAGGACAGGGGGCGGGCTACACCTTC
.	TRBJ2-3	.	TRBV9	CASCGGWGGDTQYF	TGTGCCAGCTGCGGTGGGTGGGGAGGAGATACGCAGTATTTT
.	TRBJ2-1	TRBD2	TRBV7-9	CASSSTSGSYNEQFF	TGTGCCAGCAGCTCAACTAGCGGATCCTACAATGAGCAGTTCTTC
.	TRBJ2-7	.	TRBV7-9	CASSLVGWRPPYEQYF	TGTGCCAGCAGCTTAGTTGGTTGGAGACCTCCCTACGAGCAGTACTTC
.	TRBJ1-5	TRBD1	TRBV19	CASRETGIGGQPQHF	TGTGCCAGTAGGGAGACAGGGATAGGAGGTCAGCCCCAGCATTTT
.	TRBJ2-5	.	TRBV5-4	CASSSPSETQYF	TGTGCCAGCAGCTCCCCTTCGGAGACCCAGTACTTC
.	TRBJ2-2	TRBD2	TRBV7-9	CASSLPTGTSVTGELFF	TGTGCCAGCAGCTTACCGACCGGGACTAGCGTTACCGGGGAGCTGTTTTTT
.	TRBJ1-5	.	TRBV15	CATSRDRPVAPQHF	TGTGCCACCAGCAGAGATCGTCCAGTGGCGCCCCAGCATTTT
.	TRBJ1-1	TRBD1	TRBV2	CASSGDRGNTEAFF	TGTGCCAGCAGTGGCGACAGGGGGAACACTGAAGCTTTCTTT
.	TRBJ1-1	.	TRBV5-1	CASSWGPQGTGYGNTEAFF	TGCGCCAGCAGCTGGGGCCCACAGGGAACGGGGTACGGGAACACTGAAGCTTTCTTT
once	TRBJ2-7	.	TRBV6-1	CASSASRTGTTYEQYF	TGTGCCAGCAGTGCCTCCAGGACAGGGACTACCTACGAGCAGTACTTC
.	TRBJ2-7	TRBD1	TRBV5-1	CASSPGQGGYEQYF	TGCGCCAGCAGCCCGGGACAGGGGGGATACGAGCAGTACTTC
.	TRBJ1-6	.	TRBV5-4	CASSLDTQTLHF	TGTGCCAGCAGCTTGGACACACAGACCCTCCACTTT
once	TRBJ2-1	TRBD2	TRBV5-1	CASSLGPQAGEANEQFF	TGCGCCAGCAGCTTGGGGCCACAGGCGGGGGAGGCCAATGAGCAGTTCTTC
.	TRBJ1-5	.	TRBV5-8	CASSPGSVSNQPQHF	TGTGCCAGCAGCCCGGGGTCGGTTAGCAATCAGCCCCAGCATTTT
.	TRBJ2-3	TRBD2	TRBV18	CASSPGSGVTDTQYF	TGTGCCAGCTCACCGGGAAGCGGGGTCACAGATACGCAGTATTTT